This is a list of T cell receptor beta chains from one sample in a study of T cells expressing NK-cell markers. TCRdb re-analyzed the 5' RACE reads; it lists each CDR3 protein once, without DNA. The table counts 200,000 to 300,000 distinct CDR3 sequences; 4% to 5% lies in the top ten. Sequenced input: blood T cells: a sorted CD56 or NKG2C T cell subset, CD4+ or CD8+ T cells, or bulk PBMC T cells (not recorded which). Source of these receptors: a woman between 18 and 75 years old in good health. Each CDR3 is given with its conserved first and last residue.

TRBJ2-4 | TRBV6-1 | CASSMRDGSKNIQYF
TRBJ2-5 | TRBV6-6 | CAISRDYGETQYF
TRBJ1-1 | TRBV20-1 | CSARRTGMNTEAFF
TRBJ2-1 | TRBV20-1 | CSAASGRPYNEQFF
TRBJ2-1 | TRBV6-1 | CASTGLTSSYNEQFF
TRBJ1-4 | TRBV2 | CASSEAPGAGGKLFF
TRBJ2-7 | TRBV28 | CASSSSPTYEQYF
TRBJ2-1 | TRBV18 | CASSPGIQYNEQFF
TRBJ1-3 | TRBV6-5 | CASSFLRGGRDSGNTIYF
TRBJ2-4 | TRBV12-3/TRBV12-4 | CASSPGTWDRYKNIQYF
TRBJ2-2 | TRBV29-1 | CSVVIPTIRSRNTGELFF
TRBJ1-2 | TRBV5-8 | CASSLGEPIANYGYTF
TRBJ2-1 | TRBV6-4 | CASSVSSGGPYNEQFF
TRBJ2-3 | TRBV20-1 | CSAKNSGSTDTQYF
TRBJ1-4 | TRBV6-2/TRBV6-3 | CASRNDYLLFF
TRBJ1-2 | TRBV9 | CASSPYLQRALNYGYTF
TRBJ1-6 | TRBV7-2 | CASSLAIPYNSPLHF